This TCR beta chain was captured by sequencing in a study of blood T cell repertoires in COVID-19. Measured with immunoSEQ multiplex PCR; TCRdb has only the in-frame clones, and not every one. The sample includes approximately 250,000 clones, more than 85% seen only once; the top ten take 3.5% to 4.5%. This CDR3 contains 11 residues. V lost 6 bases and J lost 9, with 15 bases in between. The germline V gene encodes CDR1 DFQATT and CDR2 SNEGSKA (reference sequence). Material for sequencing was PBMCs or T cells enriched from blood (not recorded which). This TCR derives from a woman between 25 and 40 years old who had recovered from COVID-19. V usage is TRBV20-1 and J usage is TRBJ2-7, with D perhaps matching TRBD2 (6 bases). This CDR3 reads CSAGEGAGQYF. The CDR3 DNA is TGCAGTGCCGGAGAGGGAGCGGGGCAGTACTTC.